Below are 31 T cell receptor beta chains sequenced from a single sample in a study of T cells in Graves' hyperthyroidism and ophthalmopathy. From RNA transcripts, TCR beta CDR3 regions were amplified. When the TCR CDR3 underwent first-round RT-PCR, the HTBI primer set was used. Each CDR3 protein is one row after TCRdb ran MiXCR on the multiplex PCR reads. The profile shows a few hundred thousand distinct CDR3 sequences, around 18% of them singletons. The sample taken for sequencing was blood. Every receptor here comes from a woman aged 35 to 49 with Graves' ophthalmopathy.

The rearrangement links TRBV28 to TRBJ1-2; no definite D call. Trimming took 3 bases from V and 4 from J, leaving 18 bases between them. The CDR3 loop spans 16 amino acids. CDR1 and CDR2 from the germline V gene are MDHEN and SYDVKM. The CDR3 nucleotides are TGTGCCAGCAGTTTTGGGCAGATAGCCCCGTCCTATGGCTACACCTTC. Translated, it gives CASSFGQIAPSYGYTF.

The CDR3 nucleotides are TGCAGTGCCAACGGACAGGGAGGAACTGAAGCTTTCTTT. It yields the protein CSANGQGGTEAFF. This sequence joins TRBV20-1 and TRBJ1-1; TRBD1 matches 8 bases. The CDR3 is 13 residues long. The germline V gene has CDR1 DFQATT and CDR2 SNEGSKA (reference sequence). Trimming took 6 bases from V and 5 from J; bases not matched to a gene: 8.

This clonotype was detected ten times or more. V gene TRBV7-8 combines with J gene TRBJ1-5; D perhaps matches TRBD1 (6 bases). CDR1 and CDR2 from the germline V gene are SGHVS and FQNEAQ. Trimming took 5 bases from V and 4 from J, leaving 12 bases between them. This CDR3 has 14 amino acids. The CDR3: CASSNGQLNQPQHF. The CDR3 DNA sequence: TGTGCCAGCAGCAATGGACAGCTAAATCAGCCCCAGCATTTT.

This clonotype was picked up many times. J is TRBJ2-5 and V is TRBV19; the D is unclear. The V and J ends lost 3 bases and 5 bases respectively, with 16 bases between them. Germline loops: CDR1 LNHDA, CDR2 SQIVND (reference sequence). This CDR3 is 15 amino acids long. CDR3 protein: CASSMALWAPETQYF. CDR3 nucleotide sequence: TGTGCCAGTAGTATGGCCTTGTGGGCCCCGGAGACCCAGTACTTC.

This clonotype has ten or more counts. The chain employs TRBV6-2 or TRBV6-3 and TRBJ1-5, with unresolved D. This CDR3 has 12 amino acids. Trimming cost V 6 bases and J 8 bases, with 11 bases left between them. Per germline, CDR1 MNHEY and CDR2 SVGEGT. CDR3 protein: CASRSPGEPQHF. CDR3 coding DNA: TGTGCCAGCAGATCTCCTGGGGAGCCCCAGCATTTT.

Worth noting for this clonotype: One end of the junction does not line up with germline, which may come from a read error. V gene TRBV6-4 combines with J gene TRBJ2-2; 7 bases match TRBD2. The CDR3 sequence is 13 residues long. Germline loops: CDR1 MRHNA, CDR2 SNTAGT. Written as DNA, the CDR3 is TGTGCCAGCAGTGACTCGTGGTGGGGGGGGCTGTTTTTT. Translating gives CASSDSWWGGLFF.

This clonotype was detected ten times or more. The V gene is TRBV28, the J gene TRBJ1-2, with TRBD1 matching 9 bases. The CDR3 totals 12 residues. V lost 7 bases and J lost 6; bases outside the gene matches: 3. Per the germline V gene, CDR1 is MDHEN and CDR2 is SYDVKM. Here the CDR3 reads CASTGDRDGYTF. Written as DNA, the CDR3 is TGTGCCAGCACCGGGGACAGGGATGGCTACACCTTC.

Many counts were recorded for this clonotype. The V and J genes are TRBV28 and TRBJ2-7; D gene unclear. The germline V gene has CDR1 MDHEN and CDR2 SYDVKM. Deletions cut 3 bases from V and 6 bases from J, with 9 bases between. The length of the CDR3 is 12 residues. The CDR3 protein is CASSFTRIEQYF. The CDR3 nucleotides read TGTGCCAGCAGTTTCACCCGAATCGAGCAGTACTTC.

The table lists this clonotype with many counts. V gene TRBV5-1 combines with J gene TRBJ1-2, with 7 bases fitting TRBD1. CDR1 is SGHRS and CDR2 is YFSETQ in the germline V gene. Unmatched junction bases numbered 10, after V lost 4 bases and J lost 7 bases. This CDR3 comprises 14 residues. The chain's CDR3 is CASSDRQGFGGYTF. The CDR3 DNA is TGCGCCAGCAGCGACCGACAGGGTTTCGGTGGCTACACCTTC.

This clonotype was counted ten times or more. This chain connects TRBV28 to TRBJ1-2, with 7 bases lining up with TRBD1. This CDR3 is 14 amino acids long. CDR1 is MDHEN, CDR2 SYDVKM, per germline. V was clipped by 4 bases and J by 0 bases; unmatched bases: 2. The DNA for the CDR3 is TGTGCCAGCAGTTACGGGACAGCTAACTATGGCTACACCTTC. Its translation is CASSYGTANYGYTF.

This clonotype was recorded many times. This chain joins TRBV6-1 and TRBJ2-3; D gene uncertain. The germline CDR1 and CDR2 sequences are MNHNS and SASEGT. Trimming stripped 7 bases from V and 5 bases from J, with 13 bases between. The CDR3 loop spans 13 amino acids. CDR3 sequence reads: CASNTYSGDTQYF. CDR3 in DNA: TGTGCCAGCAATACCTACAGTGGAGATACGCAGTATTTT.

This clonotype has ten or more counts. This chain uses TRBV11-2 with TRBJ2-7; TRBD2 might be the D (5 bases). Germline V gene lookup returns CDR1 SGHAT and CDR2 FQNNGV. The V end was cut by 0 bases, the J end by 1 base, with 10 bases between. The CDR3 sequence is 15 residues long. CDR3 in amino acids: CASSLERVTSYEQYF. In DNA form, the CDR3 reads TGTGCCAGCAGCTTAGAGCGGGTTACTTCCTACGAGCAGTACTTC.

Ten or more counts support this clonotype. The chain combines TRBV6-1 with TRBJ2-6; D gene unclear. Trimming shortened V by 6 bases and J by 2 bases, and 5 bases separated the two germline ends. Germline V gene lookup returns CDR1 MNHNS and CDR2 SASEGT. The CDR3 sequence is 13 residues long. The CDR3 bases are TGTGCCAGCAGGGCAGCTGGGGCCAACGTCCTGACTTTC. Its protein product is CASRAAGANVLTF.

This clonotype was seen many times. This chain connects TRBV7-3 to TRBJ1-2, with TRBD1 identical over 8 bases. Germline CDR1 SGHTA, CDR2 FQGTGA. This CDR3 has 17 residues. V gave up 2 bases and J gave up 0 bases; unmatched junction bases: 8. The CDR3 DNA sequence: TGTGCCAGCAGCTTAGTGGACAGGGTGGAAGCTAACTATGGCTACACCTTC. Translating gives CASSLVDRVEANYGYTF.

This clonotype was counted at least ten times. V usage is TRBV5-1 and J usage is TRBJ2-7; 8 nucleotides match TRBD2. V dropped 0 bases and J dropped 3; count of bases not matched to a gene: 5. Germline V CDR1 and CDR2: SGHRS, YFSETQ. This CDR3 region has 15 residues. The CDR3 nucleotides read TGCGCCAGCAGCTTGGATCCTAGCGGGCGCTACGAGCAGTACTTC. Protein product: CASSLDPSGRYEQYF.

In nucleotides, the CDR3 is TGTGCCAGCAGTTACCCCCTAGCGGGAGGGCCCCGGGAGCAGTACTTC. Amino acid sequence: CASSYPLAGGPREQYF. The chain employs TRBV6-5 and TRBJ2-7; TRBD2 matches 12 bases. In germline, CDR1 is MNHEY, CDR2 SVGAGI. The CDR3 is 16 amino acids. V was pared by 2 bases and J by 7 bases, with 9 bases of the junction left unmatched.

This clonotype was seen repeatedly, ten times or more. The J gene is TRBJ1-2, the V gene TRBV7-2; D perhaps matches TRBD1 (6 bases). The germline CDR1 and CDR2 sequences are SGHTA and FQGNSA. This CDR3 is built from 11 residues. Trimming pared 5 bases from V and 13 bases from J, leaving 14 bases between. CDR3 residues: CASSPLPGATF. In DNA, the CDR3 is TGTGCCAGCAGCCCCCTCCCAGGGGCCACCTTC.

This clonotype was seen at least ten times. The rearrangement links TRBV12-3 or TRBV12-4 to TRBJ2-2, with a tentative D call TRBD1 (5 bases). V dropped 5 bases and J dropped 7 bases, with 8 bases sitting between them. CDR3 length: 12 residues. The CDR3 coding sequence is TGTGCCAGCAGTCAGGGTCACGGGGAGCTGTTTTTT. This translates into CASSQGHGELFF.

CDR3 region: CAWSLTGATYEQYF. CDR3 nucleotide sequence: TGTGCCTGGAGCCTTACAGGGGCAACCTACGAGCAGTACTTC. V usage is TRBV30 and J usage is TRBJ2-7, with 7 positions matching TRBD1. J gave up 2 bases and V 3 bases, and 7 bases lay outside the gene matches. Per the germline V gene, CDR1 is GTSNPN and CDR2 is SVGIG (reference sequence). The CDR3 runs to 14 residues.

This clonotype was detected many times. The DNA of the CDR3 is TGTGCCAGCAGCTCCCAGGACACCCTCTCTGGGGCCAACGTCCTGACTTTC. Its translation: CASSSQDTLSGANVLTF. The chain uses TRBV12-3 or TRBV12-4 and TRBJ2-6; possible D gene TRBD1, 5 bases. There are 17 residues in the CDR3. The V end was cut by 6 bases, the J end by 0 bases, with 15 bases between.

There are many counts of this clonotype. The V gene is TRBV13, the J gene TRBJ2-2, with 10 bases aligning to TRBD2. The CDR3 is made up of 20 amino acids. Germline V lookup: CDR1 PRHDT, CDR2 FYEKMQ (reference sequence). V lost 5 bases and J lost 5; bases outside the gene matches: 20. The DNA for the CDR3 is TGTGCCAGCAGCCAAAGGGGAACCGGACTAGCGGAACAAGGGACCGGGGAGCTGTTTTTT. It specifies CASSQRGTGLAEQGTGELFF.

This clonotype was counted many times. The rearrangement links TRBV20-1 to TRBJ1-2; tentative D call: TRBD1 (5 bases). Germline CDR1 DFQATT, CDR2 SNEGSKA (reference sequence). Deletions cut 0 bases from V and 3 bases from J, with 8 bases between. There are 13 residues in the CDR3. CDR3 sequence reads: CSAREPGHYGYTF. The CDR3 DNA follows: TGCAGTGCTAGAGAGCCAGGGCACTATGGCTACACCTTC.

The rearrangement links TRBV12-3 or TRBV12-4 to TRBJ2-2; 9 bases line up with TRBD1. CDR3 length equals 14 residues. Losses at the gene ends were 7 bases for V and 6 bases for J; bases not matched to a gene: 6. In DNA, the CDR3 is TGTGCCAGCACCCCTGGGACAGGGCCCGGGGAGCTGTTTTTT. This encodes CASTPGTGPGELFF.

Comment on this clonotype: Germline is not matched at one junction end, which may reflect a read error. This chain joins TRBV12-3 or TRBV12-4 and TRBJ2-7; 11 bases fit TRBD2. This CDR3 region has 15 residues. The CDR3 reads CASRLAGGPVYEQYF. The CDR3 DNA follows: TGTGCCAGCAGATTAGCGGGAGGGCCTGTTTACGAGCAGTACTTC.

This clonotype occurred a few times. The J gene is TRBJ2-2, the V gene TRBV12-3 or TRBV12-4; D may be TRBD2 (6 bases). This CDR3 comprises 16 residues. Trimming shortened V by 6 bases and J by 3 bases, and 17 bases separated the two germline ends. This CDR3 reads CASSFIGGGDTGELFF. CDR3 nucleotide sequence: TGTGCCAGCAGCTTCATCGGAGGCGGGGACACCGGGGAGCTGTTTTTT.

This CDR3 is CASSDWDNSPLHF. CDR3 nucleotides: TGTGCCAGCAGTGACTGGGATAATTCACCCCTCCACTTT. V usage is TRBV6-5 and J usage is TRBJ1-6; the D is unclear. The V gene lost 5 bases and the J gene lost 5 bases, with 7 bases spanning the gap. CDR3 length: 13 amino acids. Germline V lookup: CDR1 MNHEY, CDR2 SVGAGI.

The table lists this clonotype with a few counts. The chain carries TRBV24-1 and TRBJ2-5, with 12 bases aligning to TRBD1. Trimming took 4 bases from V and 4 from J; bases not matched to a gene: 15. The CDR3 spans 19 residues. CDR1 and CDR2 (germline): KGHDR, SFDVKD. CDR3 sequence: CATSDPSQGRDRGLETQYF. DNA for the CDR3: TGTGCCACCAGTGACCCCTCTCAAGGCCGGGACAGGGGGCTAGAGACCCAGTACTTC.

This clonotype was counted many times. The genes are TRBV19 and TRBJ1-1; D uncertain. Germline CDR1 and CDR2: LNHDA and SQIVND (reference sequence). The CDR3 totals 10 residues. V was cut by 5 bases and J by 11 bases, with 9 bases left in between. In DNA form, the CDR3 reads TGTGCCAGTAGTTCCGGCCGGGCTTTCTTT. It is translated as CASSSGRAFF. The entire variable domain, with the rest obtained from reference TRBV19 and TRBJ1-1, is as follows: DGGITQSPKYLFRKEGQNVTLSCEQNLNHDAMYWYRQDPGQGLRLIYYSQIVNDFQKGDIAEGYSVSREKKESFPLTVTSAQKNPTAFYLCASSSGRAFFGQGTRLTVV.

This clonotype was observed at least ten times. This chain links TRBV6-2 or TRBV6-3 with TRBJ1-1; unclear D gene. Trimming removed 6 bases from V and 6 bases from J, with 17 bases in between. The CDR3 length is 14 residues. Germline V gives CDR1 MNHEY, CDR2 SVGEGT. This CDR3 is CASRRRGLPAEAFF. As DNA, the CDR3 is TGTGCCAGCAGACGACGGGGTCTTCCGGCTGAAGCTTTCTTT.

This clonotype has ten or more counts. This chain links TRBV9 with TRBJ2-7; D remains ambiguous. V was pared by 0 bases and J by 0 bases, with 10 bases between. This CDR3 region has 15 residues. Germline loops: CDR1 SGDLS, CDR2 YYNGEE. CDR3 DNA sequence: TGTGCCAGCAGCGTAGCCGCCTCCCGCTCCTACGAGCAGTACTTC. Residues: CASSVAASRSYEQYF. The full variable domain, with the rest looked up from reference TRBV9 and TRBJ2-7, is DSGVTQTPKHLITATGQRVTLRCSPRSGDLSVYWYQQSLDQGLQFLIQYYNGEERAKGNILERFSAQQFPDLHSELNLSSLELGDSALYFCASSVAASRSYEQYFGPGTRLTVT.

The gene calls are TRBV7-8 and TRBJ2-7; TRBD1 or TRBD2 may be the D gene (5 bases each). Germline values: CDR1 SGHVS, CDR2 FQNEAQ. Trimming cost V 3 bases and J 3 bases, with 18 bases left between them. The CDR3 spans 16 residues. CDR3 sequence reads: CASSFPGPSGFYEQYF. CDR3 nucleotide sequence: TGTGCCAGCAGCTTCCCGGGACCCAGCGGCTTCTACGAGCAGTACTTC. The complete variable domain, with remaining parts taken from reference TRBV7-8 and TRBJ2-7, reads GAGVSQSPRYKVAKRGQDVALRCDPISGHVSLFWYQQALGQGPEFLTYFQNEAQLDKSGLPSDRFFAERPEGSVSTLKIQRTQQEDSAVYLCASSFPGPSGFYEQYFGPGTRLTVT.